This T cell receptor (beta chain) comes out of a study of blood T cell repertoires in COVID-19. The CDR3 has 15 amino acids. V dropped 2 bases and J dropped 2 bases, with 13 bases sitting between them. Germline V lookup: CDR1 MNHEY, CDR2 SVGAGI. Data came from immunoSEQ multiplex PCR; TCRdb stores just in-frame clones and leaves some out. The sample has 270,000 or so clones, 75% to 90% seen once; the top ten hold approximately 4.3%. Sequencing used peripheral blood. The receptor comes from a man between 35 and 55 years old with acute or convalescent COVID-19. The chain recombines TRBV6-5 with TRBJ2-7; D unclear. The chain's CDR3 is CASSYQPSVAYEQYF. In nucleotides, the CDR3 is TGTGCCAGCAGTTACCAACCCTCTGTAGCCTACGAGCAGTACTTC.